There are a few counts of the clone carrying this T cell receptor beta chain. Its antigen is unknown. Trimming took 4 bases from V and 10 from J, leaving 20 bases between them. There are 15 residues in the CDR3. The germline V gene has CDR1 SGHRS and CDR2 YFSETQ. The sample comes from a study of T-cell memory formation after mild COVID-19. Across the study: Largely donor-specific sequence clusters came from a couple of donors.

From the 5' RACE reads, TCRdb called clonotypes with MiXCR, one entry per CDR3 protein. This table has about 190,000 distinct CDR3 sequences, 18% appearing once. Findings of the study overall: There were some responding clones in pre-infection memory, which suggested that cross-reactive memory had joined. Nothing confirmed that second-wave clones peaking on day 37 were specific for SARS-CoV-2.

V and J are TRBV5-1 and TRBJ2-2; tentative D call: TRBD1 (5 bases). This clonotype originated in an adult woman who had mild COVID-19 (a few samples of this study predate the infection). Cell type and time point are not known. Sequenced: PBMCs or a T cell subset sorted from them (not recorded which). CDR3 residues: CASSPTQGSLAELFF. In nucleotides, the CDR3 is TGCGCCAGCAGCCCAACCCAGGGATCTTTAGCGGAGCTGTTTTTT.